A single sample gave rise to the 3 T cell receptor beta chains below, sequenced in a study of cytomegalovirus exposure and HLA in healthy donors. Primers included in the PCR were 60 Vbeta and 13 Jbeta primers. Using immunoSEQ multiplex PCR, the repertoire was profiled, and TCRdb retains in-frame clones only, with some absent. This sample carries 70,000 to 100,000 clones, 80% of them seen once, and the ten largest clones take around 25%. Sequenced sample: PBMCs. These receptors were collected from a woman aged 50 to 60 in good health and CMV-seropositive.

The chain couples TRBV28 to TRBJ1-5; TRBD1 agrees at 9 bases. The CDR3 is 17 residues long. V lost 0 bases and J lost 4; bases outside the gene matches: 7. Germline V lookup: CDR1 MDHEN, CDR2 SYDVKM. CDR3 amino acids: CASSLWVGQGINQPQHF. DNA for the CDR3: TGTGCCAGCAGTTTATGGGTGGGACAGGGTATTAATCAGCCCCAGCATTTT.

The rearrangement links TRBV7-2 to TRBJ2-2; 13 bases match TRBD2. The junction had 7 bases not matched to a gene; V was cut back by 5 bases and J by 7 bases. This CDR3 region has 16 residues. Germline values: CDR1 SGHTA, CDR2 FQGNSA. DNA for the CDR3: TGTGCCAGCAGCCTACGACTAGCGGGAGGACACGGGGAGCTGTTTTTT. It codes for CASSLRLAGGHGELFF.

The genes are TRBV5-1 and TRBJ1-3; tentatively, D is TRBD1 (5 bases). Germline V gene lookup returns CDR1 SGHRS and CDR2 YFSETQ. This CDR3 is built from 13 residues. Trimming stripped 4 bases from V and 8 bases from J, with 13 bases between. The CDR3 loop is CASSPGELDTIYF. The CDR3 coding sequence is TGCGCCAGCAGCCCGGGGGAGCTCGACACCATATATTTT. Full variable domain (outside the CDR3, taken from reference TRBV5-1 and TRBJ1-3): KAGVTQTPRYLIKTRGQQVTLSCSPISGHRSVSWYQQTPGQGLQFLFEYFSETQRNKGNFPGRFSGRQFSNSRSEMNVSTLELGDSALYLCASSPGELDTIYFGEGSWLTVV.